The sequence of this T cell receptor beta chain was determined in a study of vaccination effects on CD4 cells after COVID-19. Study as a whole: From a couple of convalescent patients, samples were taken 16 days and one week before vaccination. Study conclusions and caveats: Spike-reactive clones present post-vaccine in convalescents were predominantly new vaccine-induced clones.

Pools of viral peptides were used by the ViraFEST assay to expand antigen-specific CD4+ T cells ahead of sequencing. Upon completion of 10 to 11 days in culture, CD4+ T cells were isolated. The person acquired a PCR-confirmed SARS-CoV-2 infection between March and December 2020. Wells each received 2 million to 2.5 million PBMC, cultured with around 10 IU/ml IL-2 and around 9.8 ug/ml peptides. Cultures had half their medium replaced with IL-2 medium on days 3 and 7. The trim removed 4 bases at V and 8 bases at J, leaving 13 bases unmatched. This CDR3 has 14 residues. From germline, CDR1 is GTSNPN and CDR2 SVGIG (reference sequence). Libraries were prepared by immunoSEQ multiplex PCR; TCRdb keeps only in-frame clonotypes and omits some of them. This sample has around 46,000 clones, with 60% to 75% found just once. This clone showed up just a few times. Its antigen remains unidentified.

This specimen consisted of CD4+ T cells from PBMCs cultured with a peptide pool, obtained before COVID-19 vaccination. This clonotype was obtained from a human donor who had a prior SARS-CoV-2 infection. The chain is built from TRBV30 and TRBJ1-2; 7 nucleotides align to TRBD1. The CDR3 sequence is CAWTRTGQAGGYTF. The CDR3 nucleotides are TGTGCCTGGACCAGGACTGGACAGGCGGGAGGCTACACCTTC.